This TCR beta chain was recovered during a study of blood T cell repertoires in COVID-19. Study in general: T cells, B-cell-depleted T cells, or PBMCs provided the cDNA or gDNA that served as material.

The authors' processing: Cell counts per sample came from amplifying reference gene primers. The repertoire was sequenced with immunoSEQ multiplex PCR; TCRdb's copy has only in-frame clones and lacks some. D and trimming come from the DNA, and the V and J calls and clone size come from that table. The sample holds around 270,000 clones, over 80% seen once. CDR1 is SGHAT and CDR2 is FQNNGV in the germline V gene. There are 14 residues in the CDR3. V was cut by 3 bases and J by 1 base, with 9 bases left in between. This receptor was identified in a woman aged 40 to 49 who had recovered from COVID-19. The source material was peripheral blood. The chain uses TRBV11-2 and TRBJ2-5; unclear D gene. The CDR3 loop is CASSFQNFQETQYF. DNA for the CDR3: TGTGCCAGCAGCTTCCAGAATTTCCAAGAGACCCAGTACTTC. The full variable domain, rest sourced from reference TRBV11-2 and TRBJ2-5, is EAGVAQSPRYKIIEKRQSVAFWCNPISGHATLYWYQQILGQGPKLLIQFQNNGVVDDSQLPKDRFSAERLKGVDSTLKIQPAKLEDSAVYLCASSFQNFQETQYFGPGTRLLVL.